This T cell receptor (beta chain) was captured by sequencing in a study of cytomegalovirus exposure and HLA in healthy donors. Study-wide context: Researchers previously reported finding roughly 120 million unique TCR beta sequences from 150 million to 200 million T cells.

The CDR3 has 17 residues. V lost 0 bases and J lost 0; bases outside the gene matches: 8. Germline V gives CDR1 LGHNA, CDR2 YSLEER. The count of this clone is one. Antigen specificity is unknown. 13 Jbeta primers and 60 Vbeta primers were used for the PCR. Measured with immunoSEQ multiplex PCR; TCRdb has only the in-frame clones, and not every one. This table has about 120,000 clones, 79% appearing once. Study-level results: CMV antigen specificity was confirmed in vitro for three CMV-associated chains.

The sample comprised PBMCs. The chain couples TRBV4-3 to TRBJ2-7, with 7 bases that match TRBD2. The sequence came from a man between 18 and 29 years old in good health and CMV-seronegative. CDR3 sequence (DNA): TGCGCCAGCAGCCAAGACCTAGGGACTACGAACTCCTACGAGCAGTACTTC. This gives the protein CASSQDLGTTNSYEQYF.